This T cell receptor (beta chain) was recovered during a study of blood T cell repertoires in COVID-19. The germline gives CDR1 SGHDN, CDR2 FVKESK. The V gene end was trimmed by 1 base and the J gene end by 5 bases; junction bases not matched to a gene: 10. The CDR3 length is 17 residues. Measured with immunoSEQ multiplex PCR; TCRdb has only the in-frame clones, and not every one. The sample consists of about 140,000 clones, 87% of them appearing once. This clone appeared a single time. The sequence was obtained from a woman aged 45 to 65 with active or convalescent COVID-19. The gene calls are TRBV14 and TRBJ2-7; 11 positions match TRBD1. The specimen sequenced was peripheral blood. DNA for the CDR3: TGTGCCAGCAGCCAAGTTCTGGGGGGGACAGGGGGACACGAGCAGTACTTC. The encoded protein is CASSQVLGGTGGHEQYF. Complete variable domain (other parts from reference TRBV14 and TRBJ2-7): EAGVTQFPSHSVIEKGQTVTLRCDPISGHDNLYWYRRVMGKEIKFLLHFVKESKQDESGMPNNRFLAERTGGTYSTLKVQPAELEDSGVYFCASSQVLGGTGGHEQYFGPGTRLTVT.